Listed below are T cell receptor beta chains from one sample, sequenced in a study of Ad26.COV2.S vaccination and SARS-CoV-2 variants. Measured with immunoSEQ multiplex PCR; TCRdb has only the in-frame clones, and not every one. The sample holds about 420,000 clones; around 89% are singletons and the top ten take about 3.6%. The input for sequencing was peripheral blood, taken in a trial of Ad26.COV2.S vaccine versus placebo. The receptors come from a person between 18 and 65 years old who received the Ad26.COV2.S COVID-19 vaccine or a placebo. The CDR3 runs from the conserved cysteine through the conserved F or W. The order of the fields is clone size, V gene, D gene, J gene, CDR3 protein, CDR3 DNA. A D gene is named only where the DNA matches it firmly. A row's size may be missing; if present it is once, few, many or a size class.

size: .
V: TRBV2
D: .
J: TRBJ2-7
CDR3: CASSEGLDEQYF
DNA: TGTGCCAGCAGTGAAGGTCTCGACGAGCAGTACTTC

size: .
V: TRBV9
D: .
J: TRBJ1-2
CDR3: CASSVENRAGGYTF
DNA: TGTGCCAGCAGCGTAGAAAACAGGGCCGGTGGCTACACCTTC

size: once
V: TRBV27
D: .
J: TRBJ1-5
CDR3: CASSISPNSNQPQHF
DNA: TGTGCCAGCAGCATCTCCCCCAATAGCAATCAGCCCCAGCATTTT

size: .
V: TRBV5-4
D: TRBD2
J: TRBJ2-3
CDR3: CASSLYASGGSTDTQYF
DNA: TGTGCCAGCAGCTTGTATGCTAGCGGGGGGAGCACAGATACGCAGTATTTT

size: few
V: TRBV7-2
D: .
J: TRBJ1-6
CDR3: CASSHQDSPLHF
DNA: TGTGCCAGCAGCCACCAAGATTCACCCCTCCACTTT

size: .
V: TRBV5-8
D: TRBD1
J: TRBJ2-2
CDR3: CASSFGTGLLGELFF
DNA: TGTGCCAGCAGCTTCGGGACAGGGTTGCTCGGGGAGCTGTTTTTT

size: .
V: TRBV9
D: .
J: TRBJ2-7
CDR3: CASSVAIGGNEQYF
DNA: TGTGCCAGCAGCGTAGCTATCGGGGGCAACGAGCAGTACTTC

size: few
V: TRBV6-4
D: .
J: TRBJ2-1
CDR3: CASSGSERNEQFF
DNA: TGTGCCAGCAGTGGATCAGAGCGCAATGAGCAGTTCTTC

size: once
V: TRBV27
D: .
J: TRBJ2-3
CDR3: CATVGDSARGTQYF
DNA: TGTGCCACCGTGGGGGATAGCGCTCGAGGTACGCAGTATTTT

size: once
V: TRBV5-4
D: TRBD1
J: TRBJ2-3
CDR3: CASNRDRVTDTQYF
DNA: TGTGCCAGCAACCGGGACAGGGTCACAGATACGCAGTATTTT

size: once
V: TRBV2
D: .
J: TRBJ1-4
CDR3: CASMRKEFNEKLFF
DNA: TGTGCCAGCATGCGGAAGGAATTTAATGAAAAACTGTTTTTT

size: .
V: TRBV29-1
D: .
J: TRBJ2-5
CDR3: CSVDRGPKETQYF
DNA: TGCAGCGTTGATCGAGGGCCGAAGGAGACCCAGTACTTC

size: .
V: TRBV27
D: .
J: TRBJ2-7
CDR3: CASSLVARGHEQYF
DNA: TGTGCCAGCAGTTTAGTAGCCAGGGGCCACGAGCAGTACTTC

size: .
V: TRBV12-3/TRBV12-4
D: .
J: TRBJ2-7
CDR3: CASSKLTSYEQYF
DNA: TGTGCCAGCAGCAAACTCACTTCCTACGAGCAGTACTTC

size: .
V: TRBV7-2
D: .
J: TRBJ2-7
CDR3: CASSLERAVASEQYF
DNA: TGTGCCAGCAGCTTAGAGAGGGCAGTGGCCTCCGAGCAGTACTTC

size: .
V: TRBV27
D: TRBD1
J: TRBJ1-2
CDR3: CASSRRDRVNGYTF
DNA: TGTGCCAGCAGTCGTCGTGACAGGGTGAATGGCTACACCTTC

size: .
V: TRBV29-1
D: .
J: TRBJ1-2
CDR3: CSVELGRGYTF
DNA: TGCAGCGTTGAATTGGGCAGGGGCTACACCTTC

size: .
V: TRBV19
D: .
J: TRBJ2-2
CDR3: CASSIDLTGGNTGELFF
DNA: TGTGCCAGTAGTATAGATCTTACGGGCGGGAACACCGGGGAGCTGTTTTTT

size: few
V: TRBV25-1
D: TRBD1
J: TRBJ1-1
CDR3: CASTSGVRGVEAFF
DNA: TGTGCCAGCACCTCGGGAGTCAGGGGGGTTGAAGCTTTCTTT

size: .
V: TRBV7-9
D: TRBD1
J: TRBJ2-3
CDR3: CASSDQGATDTQYF
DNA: TGTGCCAGCAGCGATCAGGGGGCCACAGATACGCAGTATTTT

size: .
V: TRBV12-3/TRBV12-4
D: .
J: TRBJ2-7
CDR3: CASSSGAYEQYF
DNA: TGTGCCAGCAGTTCAGGGGCCTACGAGCAGTACTTC

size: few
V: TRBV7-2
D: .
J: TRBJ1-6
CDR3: CASSASGTSPLHF
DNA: TGTGCCAGCAGCGCCTCAGGAACTTCACCCCTCCACTTT

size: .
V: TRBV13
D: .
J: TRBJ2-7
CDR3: CASSPTSGLGHEQYF
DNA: TGTGCCAGCAGCCCTACTTCGGGTCTGGGCCACGAGCAGTACTTC

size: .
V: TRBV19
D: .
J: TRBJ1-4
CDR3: CASSKRQANEKLFF
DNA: TGTGCCAGTAGTAAAAGACAGGCTAATGAAAAACTGTTTTTT

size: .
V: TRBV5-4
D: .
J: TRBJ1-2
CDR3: CASSLVSRYGYTF
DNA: TGTGCCAGCAGCTTGGTCTCCCGCTATGGCTACACCTTC

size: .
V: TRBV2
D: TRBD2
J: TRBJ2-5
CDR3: CASSVRLAGGRETQYF
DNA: TGTGCCAGCAGTGTAAGGCTAGCGGGGGGCAGGGAGACCCAGTACTTC

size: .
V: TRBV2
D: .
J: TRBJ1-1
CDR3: CASSPGPKIAEAFF
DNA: TGTGCCAGCAGTCCGGGGCCTAAGATCGCTGAAGCTTTCTTT